The 13 T cell receptor beta chains below were found in one sample sequenced in a study of shared clonotypes between healthy human individuals. Naive-designated CD8 cells lacked CD45RO, were positively enriched for CCR7, and omitted terminally differentiated effector memory CD45RA+ cells. Profiling relied on immunoSEQ multiplex PCR, and the TCRdb table lists in-frame clones only, not all of them. The data show 2 million or so clones, about 95% seen once. Sequencing input: naive CD8+ T cells sorted from blood. The receptors here all came from a man younger than 35 in good health.

Points on this clone: Other DNA sequences in the same sample also yield this CDR3. The V and J genes are TRBV5-6 and TRBJ2-3; 8 bases are a match to TRBD2. CDR3 size: 15 residues. After removal of 1 base from V and 3 bases from J, the junction contained 4 bases not matched to a gene. The germline V gene encodes CDR1 SGHDT and CDR2 YYEEEE. CDR3 nucleotide sequence: TGTGCCAGCAGCTTGACAGGCGGGGGGACAGATACGCAGTATTTT. It specifies CASSLTGGGTDTQYF.

Of note for this clone: The sample has other DNA sequences that encode this CDR3 too. The CDR3 protein is CASSLEGFSGNTIYF. In DNA, the CDR3 is TGCGCCAGCAGCTTGGAAGGGTTCTCTGGAAACACCATATATTTT. V gene TRBV5-1 combines with J gene TRBJ1-3, with D unclear. The CDR3 extends over 15 amino acids. V lost 0 bases and J lost 0, with 7 bases in between. Germline CDR1 reads SGHRS; CDR2 reads YFSETQ.

V and J are TRBV5-1 and TRBJ1-1; no clear D. The CDR3 consists of 13 residues. Germline V gene lookup returns CDR1 SGHRS and CDR2 YFSETQ. Trimming took 4 bases from V and 4 from J, leaving 11 bases between them. The CDR3 DNA is TGCGCCAGCAGCCCGGGTTGGGGCACTGAAGCTTTCTTT. Residues: CASSPGWGTEAFF. The full variable domain, with the rest looked up from reference TRBV5-1 and TRBJ1-1, is KAGVTQTPRYLIKTRGQQVTLSCSPISGHRSVSWYQQTPGQGLQFLFEYFSETQRNKGNFPGRFSGRQFSNSRSEMNVSTLELGDSALYLCASSPGWGTEAFFGQGTRLTVV.

The J gene is TRBJ1-3, the V gene TRBV27, with D unclear. Germline-derived CDR1 and CDR2 are MNHEY and SMNVEV (reference sequence). The ends were cut back, 0 bases at V and 4 bases at J, with 4 bases in the middle. This CDR3 has 13 amino acids. The CDR3 nucleotides are TGTGCCAGCAGTTTATCGTGGGGAAACACCATATATTTT. Residues: CASSLSWGNTIYF.

In the case of this clone: This sample includes further DNA sequences coding for the same CDR3. The chain carries TRBV19 and TRBJ1-5; D gene uncertain. The V gene lost 7 bases and the J gene lost 0 bases, with 10 bases spanning the gap. Germline CDR1 reads LNHDA; CDR2 reads SQIVND (reference sequence). The length of the CDR3 is 14 residues. The CDR3 spells CASMVRDSNQPQHF. As DNA, the CDR3 is TGTGCCAGTATGGTTAGGGATAGCAATCAGCCCCAGCATTTT.

This clone was seen a single time. The chain joins TRBV4-1 to TRBJ2-7, with D tentatively TRBD1 (7 bases). CDR1 is MGHRA and CDR2 is YSYEKL in the germline V gene. The germline V and J ends were trimmed by 2 bases and 3 bases, with 14 bases remaining between them. The CDR3 spans 15 residues. CDR3: CASSQIPGDSYEQYF. CDR3 DNA: TGCGCCAGCAGCCAAATTCCGGGGGACAGCTACGAGCAGTACTTC.

In the case of this clone: Other DNA sequences in the sample encode the same CDR3. The J gene is TRBJ2-2, the V gene TRBV27; D unresolved. The CDR3 has 14 amino acids. In germline, CDR1 is MNHEY, CDR2 SMNVEV (reference sequence). With 5 bases removed from V and 3 bases from J, the gap between germline ends came to 10 bases. Written as DNA, the CDR3 is TGTGCCAGCAGTCCCAGGACGTACACCGGGGAGCTGTTTTTT. It is translated as CASSPRTYTGELFF.

This sequence joins TRBV6-6 and TRBJ1-2; TRBD1 is a possible D gene (5 bases). Germline V gene sequence: CDR1 MNHNY, CDR2 SVGAGI (reference sequence). Trimming removed 7 bases at V and 6 bases at J, with 15 bases between. This CDR3 is 13 amino acids long. CDR3 residues: CASTPAPRDGYTF. For the CDR3, the DNA is TGTGCCAGCACCCCCGCGCCCAGGGATGGCTACACCTTC.

In its sample, this clone was seen once. This chain connects TRBV27 to TRBJ1-2; D is undetermined. CDR1 and CDR2 (germline): MNHEY, SMNVEV (reference sequence). Trimming stripped 4 bases from V and 7 bases from J, with 10 bases between. This CDR3 region has 12 residues. Here the CDR3 DNA reads TGTGCCAGCAGTTCGACGGGTGGTGGCTACACCTTC. It encodes CASSSTGGGYTF.

In DNA, the CDR3 is TGTGCCAGCTCTGGCAGGGAGGTCTATGGCTACACCTTC. Protein product: CASSGREVYGYTF. This chain uses TRBV18 with TRBJ1-2, with TRBD1 as a possible D gene (5 bases). The CDR3 sequence is 13 residues long. Germline V CDR1 and CDR2: KGHSH, LQKENI. V dropped 6 bases and J dropped 4 bases, with 12 bases sitting between them.

This sequence joins TRBV15 and TRBJ2-5; perhaps TRBD2 as D (5 bases). The CDR3 runs 16 residues. CDR1 is LNHNV, CDR2 YYDKDF, per germline (reference sequence). The ends were cut back, 4 bases at V and 0 bases at J, with 15 bases in the middle. The DNA for the CDR3 is TGTGCCACCAGCAACTACTCGATAGCGTACCAAGAGACCCAGTACTTC. Translated, it gives CATSNYSIAYQETQYF.

The V and J genes are TRBV4-1 and TRBJ2-7; 9 bases line up with TRBD1. Germline V lookup: CDR1 MGHRA, CDR2 YSYEKL. This CDR3 contains 16 residues. Unmatched junction bases numbered 7, after V lost 1 base and J lost 3 bases. CDR3 region: CASSQGLAGQGYEQYF. The CDR3 DNA sequence: TGCGCCAGCAGCCAAGGCTTGGCGGGACAGGGCTACGAGCAGTACTTC.

This clone was observed a few times. The chain is built from TRBV9 and TRBJ1-5; possible D gene TRBD1, 6 bases. The ends were cut back, 4 bases at V and 6 bases at J, with 20 bases in the middle. Germline V gene lookup returns CDR1 SGDLS and CDR2 YYNGEE. This CDR3 is built from 16 residues. Here the CDR3 reads CASSPTDSPGGQPQHF. Here the CDR3 DNA reads TGTGCCAGCAGCCCCACGGACAGTCCCGGAGGTCAGCCCCAGCATTTT. The full variable domain, its missing parts supplied by reference TRBV9 and TRBJ1-5, is DSGVTQTPKHLITATGQRVTLRCSPRSGDLSVYWYQQSLDQGLQFLIQYYNGEERAKGNILERFSAQQFPDLHSELNLSSLELGDSALYFCASSPTDSPGGQPQHFGDGTRLSIL.